This T cell receptor (beta chain) originates from a study of shared clonotypes between healthy human individuals. Regarding the study as a whole: The low donor count limited represented genetic and exposure-history diversity. The study found about 5.1% of naive CD4 clonotypes shared across four donors. Naive subsets, compared against memory subsets, generally had larger estimated richness values.

This clone has more than one count but fewer than ten. What it recognizes is unknown. Original processing methods: Because ImmunoSEQ provided only junction sequences with no quality scores, the filtering differed. The assay was immunoSEQ multiplex PCR, and TCRdb's table has in-frame clones only and misses some. V and J calls and clone size are copied from that table; D and trimming were computed from the DNA. The table includes roughly 1,000,000 clones, around three quarters detected once. CDR1 and CDR2 (germline): MNHNS, SASEGT. Deletions cut 2 bases from V and 2 bases from J, with 10 bases between. CDR3 length equals 15 residues.

The chain uses TRBV6-1 and TRBJ1-5, with D unclear. The clonotype originates from a man in his late teens or twenties in good health. Some clones in this sample may be carry-over from other donors' samples. The source material was memory CD4+ T cells from PBMCs. The subset is: CD45RA-negative fraction. The CDR3: CASSESGYGNQPQHF. The CDR3, as DNA: TGTGCCAGCAGTGAATCAGGATATGGCAATCAGCCCCAGCATTTT.